The TCR beta chain under discussion was sequenced for a study of blood T cell repertoires in COVID-19. Original analysis: Amplification with reference gene primers provided the estimates of nucleated cell counts. Profiled with immunoSEQ multiplex PCR; TCRdb holds only in-frame clones, not every one. That table furnishes V, J and clone size, whereas the DNA furnished D and trimming. The sample shows about 300,000 clones, 80% to 95% of them seen only once. All enrollees were about 18 to 89 years old and from 24 US areas. What the recovered Cohort 3 donors had was two negative PCRs, clearance, or symptom resolution. Germline CDR1 reads DFQATT; CDR2 reads SNEGSKA (reference sequence). CDR3 length equals 13 residues. With 3 bases clipped from V and 6 bases from J, the junction kept 5 bases outside the gene matches.

Sequencing used PBMCs or T cells enriched from blood (not recorded which). This receptor was identified in a woman under 40 who had recovered from COVID-19. V gene TRBV20-1 combines with J gene TRBJ2-3; 8 nucleotides agree with TRBD1. CDR3 sequence reads: CSASIQGADTQYF. The CDR3 bases are TGCAGTGCTAGTATCCAGGGGGCGGATACGCAGTATTTT.